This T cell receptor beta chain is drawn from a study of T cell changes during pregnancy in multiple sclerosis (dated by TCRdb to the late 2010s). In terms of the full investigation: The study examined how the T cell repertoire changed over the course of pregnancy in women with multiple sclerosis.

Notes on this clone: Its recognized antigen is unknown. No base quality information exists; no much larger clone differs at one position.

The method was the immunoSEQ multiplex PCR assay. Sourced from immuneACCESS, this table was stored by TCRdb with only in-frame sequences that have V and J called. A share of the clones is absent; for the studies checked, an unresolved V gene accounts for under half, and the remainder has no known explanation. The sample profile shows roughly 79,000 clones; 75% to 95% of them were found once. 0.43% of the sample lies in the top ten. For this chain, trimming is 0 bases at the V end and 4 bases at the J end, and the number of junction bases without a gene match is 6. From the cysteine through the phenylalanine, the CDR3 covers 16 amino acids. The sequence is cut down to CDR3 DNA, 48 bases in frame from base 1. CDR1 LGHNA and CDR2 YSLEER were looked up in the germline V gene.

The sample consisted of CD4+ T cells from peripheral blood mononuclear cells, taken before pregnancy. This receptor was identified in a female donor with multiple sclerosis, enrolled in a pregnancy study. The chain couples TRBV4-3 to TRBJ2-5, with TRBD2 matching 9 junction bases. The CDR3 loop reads CASSQDWRGGRETQYF. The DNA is TGCGCCAGCAGCCAAGATTGGCGGGGGGGCCGAGAGACCCAGTACTTC.